This TCR beta chain appears in the sequencing data of a study of T cells in localized non-small cell lung cancer. Repertoires were generated with immunoSEQ multiplex PCR, while TCRdb's copy carries only in-frame clones and drops some. The sample shows roughly 20,000 clones, around 90% of them seen only once. The CDR3 consists of 14 residues. V lost 3 bases to trimming and J lost 6 bases, with 15 bases between them. CDR1 and CDR2 from the germline V gene are SGHNT and YENEEA. This receptor was obtained from a woman aged 35 to 70 with stage I lung adenocarcinoma. The sample consisted of peripheral blood, taken before any cancer treatment. This chain connects TRBV11-3 to TRBJ2-7; D is ambiguous. The CDR3 DNA reads TGTGCCAGCAGCTTGAGCCAACAGCCGCTCGAGCAGTACTTC. Translated: CASSLSQQPLEQYF.